This T cell receptor beta chain was sequenced in a study of blood T cell repertoires in COVID-19. About the study: Both acute and convalescent COVID-19 samples were obtained from the United States, Italy and Spain. T cells, B-cell-depleted T cells, or PBMCs supplied cDNA or gDNA.

Authors' methods: For nucleated cells, counts were estimated from reference gene primer amplification. The table came from immunoSEQ multiplex PCR; TCRdb's copy has only in-frame clones and leaves some out. D and trimming were read from the DNA, whereas the V and J calls and clone size are those reported in that table. The sample holds tens of thousands of clones, 77% seen once. The CDR3 sequence is 13 residues long. V gave up 6 bases and J gave up 6 bases, with 12 bases separating them. In germline, CDR1 is MNHNY, CDR2 SVGAGI (reference sequence). The sample comprised peripheral blood. V usage is TRBV6-6 and J usage is TRBJ1-5; tentative D call: TRBD1 (5 bases). This TCR was recovered from a man between 65 and 80 years old with active or convalescent COVID-19. CDR3 DNA sequence: TGTGCCAGCAGAGGACAAGTAGTTCAGCCCCAGCATTTT. Amino acid sequence: CASRGQVVQPQHF.